This T cell receptor (beta chain) derives from a study of blood T cell repertoires in COVID-19 (dated by TCRdb to the early 2020s). Turning to the overall study: Samples from collaborators originated in the United States, Italy and Spain and spanned both the acute and convalescent phases of COVID-19. Samples came from the ongoing ImmuneRACE study (first 160 participants) plus 1,254 subjects from 6 global collaborators. A freely available public database, intended as a resource for researchers studying the immune response to SARS-CoV-2, is where the repertoires were released. The material from the prospective study consisted of cDNA or gDNA derived from T cells, B-cell-depleted T cells, or PBMCs. The sample metadata nearly always contained a de-identified subject ID, COVID-19 status, age in years and sex. The dataset comprised deeply sampled blood TCRbeta repertoires from subjects exposed to, actively infected with, or recovered from COVID-19. HLA class I and class II types, where available, came from metadata supplied by the sample provider rather than from assay-based typing. Overall study outcomes, separate from this receptor: How much clinical and demographic metadata was included differed by source and by participant, and the metadata was provided uncurated.

Enrolling through a virtual design, the prospective study's participants ranged in age from roughly 18 to 100 years and lived across some 23 United States geographic areas. In the prospective study, cohorts were assigned on the basis of participant-reported clinical history obtained from a screening survey and a study questionnaire. Recovered participants in ImmuneRACE Cohort 3 were defined by two consecutive negative NP/OP PCR tests, clearance by a healthcare professional, or resolution of symptoms. In the prospective study, whole blood, serum and a nasopharyngeal or oropharyngeal swab were collected from each participant by mobile phlebotomists. Prospective study participants could optionally give additional blood draws and questionnaires over an approximately two-month period. Prospective study blood samples were shipped either frozen or at room temperature before DNA extraction. The immunoSEQ Assay, a bias-controlled multiplex PCR, was used to amplify TCRbeta CDR3 regions from genomic DNA. In the paper's pipeline: Within the assay, amplification of reference gene primers was used to estimate how many nucleated cells each sample contained. To quantify the absolute abundance of each unique TCRbeta CDR3 rearrangement, sequence reads were collapsed and filtered. For each sample, productive Simpson clonality was calculated as the square root of Simpson's diversity index across productive rearrangements. TCRdb took this table from immuneACCESS and kept in-frame rearrangements with V and J called. Such tables lack part of the clones; where checked against another copy, unresolved V genes explain under half of the gap, and the rest is unexplained. V, J and clone size derive from that table, while D and trimming were established from the DNA sequence. The sample table records around 130,000 clones; around 84% of these occur just once. Approximately 3.5% of the sample is in the top ten clones.

The CDR3 measures 18 amino acids from cysteine to phenylalanine. Just the 54-base CDR3 DNA is kept, in frame starting at base 1. The germline V gene yields KGHSH for CDR1 and LQKENI for CDR2. After removal of 5 bases from V and 4 bases from J, the junction retains 19 bases not matched to a gene. Turning to this clone: What this receptor recognizes is not known. No much larger clone exists at a distance of one base, and base qualities are not known.

Sequencing input: PBMCs or T cells enriched from blood (not recorded which). The source of this sequence is a woman aged 25 to 39 who had recovered from COVID-19. The V and J genes are TRBV18 and TRBJ2-7; TRBD2 aligns with 8 central bases. The CDR3 loop reads CASSCVYRPGGPCYEQYF. The base sequence is TGTGCCAGCTCATGTGTTTATCGGCCGGGAGGGCCGTGTTACGAGCAGTACTTC.